The 7 T cell receptor beta chains below were found in one sample sequenced in a study of early T cells in non-severe SARS-CoV-2 infection. TCRdb used MiXCR to reprocess the 5' RACE reads, holding one entry per CDR3 protein. The sample has around 30,000 distinct CDR3 sequences; about 5% are singletons. The sequenced material came from whole blood. The receptors originated from an adult who was a healthcare worker with PCR-confirmed SARS-CoV-2 infection or an uninfected control (not recorded which).

In its sample, this clonotype was seen many times. CDR3 coding DNA: TGCGCCAGCAGTAGCAGGGAAGACACTGAAGCTTTCTTT. The encoded protein is CASSSREDTEAFF. The V and J genes are TRBV5-1 and TRBJ1-1; a possible D gene is TRBD1 (5 bases). The CDR3 runs 13 residues. The V gene lost 5 bases and the J gene lost 3 bases, with 11 bases spanning the gap. From germline, CDR1 is SGHRS and CDR2 YFSETQ. The full variable domain, its missing parts supplied by reference TRBV5-1 and TRBJ1-1, is KAGVTQTPRYLIKTRGQQVTLSCSPISGHRSVSWYQQTPGQGLQFLFEYFSETQRNKGNFPGRFSGRQFSNSRSEMNVSTLELGDSALYLCASSSREDTEAFFGQGTRLTVV.

This rearrangement joins TRBV2 to TRBJ1-4; D not resolved. CDR3 length: 15 amino acids. The germline gives CDR1 SNHLY, CDR2 FYNNEI. V gave up 2 bases and J gave up 2 bases, with 9 bases separating them. The CDR3 DNA is TGTGCCAGCAGTGAAAAGGGCCGGACTAATGAAAAACTGTTTTTT. Translating gives CASSEKGRTNEKLFF.

This clonotype was recorded many times. V is TRBV5-1 and J is TRBJ2-7; 8 bases line up with TRBD1. The trim removed 6 bases at V and 4 bases at J, leaving 6 bases unmatched. CDR1 and CDR2 (germline): SGHRS, YFSETQ. The CDR3 spans 13 residues. The CDR3 region is CASKPGGGYEQYF. DNA of the CDR3: TGCGCCAGCAAACCAGGGGGCGGATACGAGCAGTACTTC.

This clonotype was seen a handful of times. The chain carries TRBV19 and TRBJ2-1; TRBD2 aligns across 7 bases. The CDR3 runs to 14 residues. The junction had 7 bases not matched to a gene; V was cut back by 5 bases and J by 6 bases. Per germline, CDR1 LNHDA and CDR2 SQIVND (reference sequence). The CDR3 is CASSWGRGFNEQFF. DNA of the CDR3: TGTGCCAGTAGTTGGGGGAGGGGATTCAATGAGCAGTTCTTC. Full variable domain (rest looked up from reference TRBV19 and TRBJ2-1): DGGITQSPKYLFRKEGQNVTLSCEQNLNHDAMYWYRQDPGQGLRLIYYSQIVNDFQKGDIAEGYSVSREKKESFPLTVTSAQKNPTAFYLCASSWGRGFNEQFFGPGTRLTVL.

This clonotype has ten or more counts. The CDR3 nucleotides read TGTGCCAGCAGGACAGGGGGCTCAGGGAATACGCAGTATTTT. Protein sequence: CASRTGGSGNTQYF. The J gene is TRBJ2-3, the V gene TRBV12-3 or TRBV12-4; the match to TRBD1 covers 10 bases. With V trimmed by 6 bases and J by 7 bases, 7 bases remained unmatched. The CDR3 is 14 amino acids.

The chain uses TRBV11-2 and TRBJ2-5, with TRBD1 matching over 7 bases. The V segment lost 4 bases and the J segment 0 bases; nucleotides outside the gene matches: 5. The CDR3 contains 15 residues. Germline CDR1 reads SGHAT; CDR2 reads FQNNGV. In DNA, the CDR3 is TGTGCCAGCAGCTCGGGACAGCATTACCAAGAGACCCAGTACTTC. Translation gives CASSSGQHYQETQYF.

This clonotype has at least ten counts. The gene calls are TRBV13 and TRBJ2-7; D call uncertain. CDR3 size: 12 residues. V lost 4 bases and J 5 bases, leaving 9 bases between the germline ends. CDR1 and CDR2 from the germline V gene are PRHDT and FYEKMQ (reference sequence). CDR3 in DNA: TGTGCCAGCAGCTCCCTAAAGGACGAGCAGTACTTC. This gives the protein CASSSLKDEQYF.